A selection of T cell receptor beta chains follows, all from one sample in a study of T cells in Graves' hyperthyroidism and ophthalmopathy. TCRdb ran MiXCR on the multiplex PCR reads and lists one entry per CDR3 protein. This repertoire shows 600,000 to 800,000 distinct CDR3 sequences, roughly 32% found once; its top ten account for roughly 30%. Specimen: blood. These receptors were taken from a woman aged 40-49 years with Graves' hyperthyroidism. Both conserved end residues are part of each CDR3. The D gene is left open where the match is weak. Expanded clones are given a class, and other clones once, few, many or no size at all.

TGCGCCAGCAGCCTGACAGGGACTAGCGGGTTCTACGAGCAGTACTTC | CASSLTGTSGFYEQYF | . | TRBD2 | TRBJ2-7 | TRBV5-1
TGTGCCAGTGGGAGACAGCTAACGAACACCGGGGAGCTGTTTTTT | CASGRQLTNTGELFF | few | . | TRBJ2-2 | TRBV19
TGTGCCAGCACTGTGACTAGCTTGAGTGAGCAGTACTTC | CASTVTSLSEQYF | . | TRBD2 | TRBJ2-7 | TRBV6-6
TGTGCCAGCAGCCCCCCAATTACCTATGGCTACACCTTC | CASSPPITYGYTF | many | . | TRBJ1-2 | TRBV7-2
TGTGCCAGCAGGATTGGGCCGGGAAACACCATATATTTT | CASRIGPGNTIYF | . | . | TRBJ1-3 | TRBV2
TGTGCCAGCATGGCCGGGACAGGGGAAGGGACCCAGTACTTC | CASMAGTGEGTQYF | many | TRBD1 | TRBJ2-5 | TRBV2
TGCAGTGCTAGACAGGAGTGGAGCTACGAGCAGTACTTC | CSARQEWSYEQYF | . | . | TRBJ2-7 | TRBV20-1
TGCGCCAGCAGCCAAGTCGACAGGGGAGAGACCCAGTACTTC | CASSQVDRGETQYF | many | TRBD1 | TRBJ2-5 | TRBV4-3
TGTGCCAGCAGTACCGCATGGAACACTGAAGCTTTCTTT | CASSTAWNTEAFF | . | . | TRBJ1-1 | TRBV6-1
TGTGCCAGTAGTATAGATCACAGAGGGGGCGGCCAGCCCCAGCATTTT | CASSIDHRGGGQPQHF | few | TRBD1 | TRBJ1-5 | TRBV19
TGTGCCAGCACGACTGGGGCCAACGTCCTGACTTTC | CASTTGANVLTF | many | . | TRBJ2-6 | TRBV12-3/TRBV12-4
TGTGCCAGCTCAGGGTTACGGTTAGGCGAGCAGTACTTC | CASSGLRLGEQYF | few | . | TRBJ2-7 | TRBV2
. | CAISPTGTGSCFF | . | . | TRBJ2-2 | TRBV10-3
TGTGCCAGCAGTGGGGGAAAACTGTTTTTT | CASSGGKLFF | many | . | TRBJ1-4 | TRBV2
TGTGCCACCAGTGATTTCAGCTATGGCTACACCTTC | CATSDFSYGYTF | many | . | TRBJ1-2 | TRBV24-1
TGTGCCAGCAGTTACGCGCGGCCTCTGAACACTGAAGCTTTCTTT | CASSYARPLNTEAFF | few | . | TRBJ1-1 | TRBV6-1
TGTGCCAGCAGAGGACAGGAGGACACCGGGGAGCTGTTTTTT | CASRGQEDTGELFF | few | TRBD1 | TRBJ2-2 | TRBV12-3/TRBV12-4
TGTGCCAGCAGCTTACAGGGGGCGGTCTACAATGAGCAGTTCTTC | CASSLQGAVYNEQFF | . | TRBD1 | TRBJ2-1 | TRBV7-7
TGTGCCGGCGGGCGCGACTACGAGCAGTACTTC | CAGGRDYEQYF | . | . | TRBJ2-7 | TRBV2
TGTGCCATCAAGGCACAGGGTATTGAAGCTTTCTTT | CAIKAQGIEAFF | . | . | TRBJ1-1 | TRBV10-3
TGTGCCAGCAGTCCCGGGGACGGGAGTGGCTACACCTTC | CASSPGDGSGYTF | few | . | TRBJ1-2 | TRBV28
TGTGCCAGTAGTATGGCGCCGGGACAGAGATCCAACTATGGCTACACCTTC | CASSMAPGQRSNYGYTF | . | TRBD1 | TRBJ1-2 | TRBV19
TGCGCCAGCAGCCTCTCTTACAGGCTGGGGACTGAAGCTTTCTTT | CASSLSYRLGTEAFF | many | . | TRBJ1-1 | TRBV4-3
TGTGCCACCAGCAGTGAGGACCGCGATCGGCAGTACTTC | CATSSEDRDRQYF | many | . | TRBJ2-7 | TRBV15
TGTGCTAGCAGCCCCGGACAGCCTAATGAAAAACTGTTTTTT | CASSPGQPNEKLFF | many | . | TRBJ1-4 | TRBV7-9
TGTGCCAGCAGTTACTCGCCCTCCTTTTCGAACACCGGGGAGCTGTTTTTT | CASSYSPSFSNTGELFF | . | . | TRBJ2-2 | TRBV6-5
TGTGCCAGCCGGGACAGTAATAACTATGGCTACACCTTC | CASRDSNNYGYTF | . | TRBD1 | TRBJ1-2 | TRBV15
TGTGCCATCCGGGCGATTTCAGGGACAGGTTTTTTCTTT | CAIRAISGTGFFF | many | TRBD1 | TRBJ1-1 | TRBV10-3
TGCAGTGCTATTCCGGGGAACTACTACGAGCAGTACTTC | CSAIPGNYYEQYF | many | . | TRBJ2-7 | TRBV20-1
TGTGCCAGGGCGCAGTATAGTTCCTACGAGCAGTACTTC | CARAQYSSYEQYF | many | . | TRBJ2-7 | TRBV7-3
TGTGCCAGCAGTGAAAGGATGGGCCAAGATCAAAAAGAGACCCAGTACTTC | CASSERMGQDQKETQYF | . | . | TRBJ2-5 | TRBV10-3
TGTGCCAGCAGTGAAGATGAGGCGAACACTGAAGCTTTCTTT | CASSEDEANTEAFF | few | . | TRBJ1-1 | TRBV10-3
TGCGCCAGCAGCCAGTACCCCGGACAGGGTGTTCAGCCCCAGCATTTT | CASSQYPGQGVQPQHF | . | TRBD1 | TRBJ1-5 | TRBV7-3
TGTGCCAGCAGAACCGGGACAGGGGTTATCTTCTCTGGCTACACCTTC | CASRTGTGVIFSGYTF | few | TRBD1 | TRBJ1-2 | TRBV7-2
TGTGCCAGCAGTGGGACAGACTACACCTTC | CASSGTDYTF | . | . | TRBJ1-2 | TRBV2
TGTGCCAGCAGCCTGACGAGGGGCCTGGACGAGCAGTACTTC | CASSLTRGLDEQYF | many | . | TRBJ2-7 | TRBV5-5
TGCAGTGCGCCAGCGGGAGGGGATACCGGGGAGCTGTTTTTT | CSAPAGGDTGELFF | few | TRBD2 | TRBJ2-2 | TRBV20-1
TGTGCCAGTAGTATATTCCTTGGGGGCGAGGCGGGGTACGAGCAGTACTTC | CASSIFLGGEAGYEQYF | . | . | TRBJ2-7 | TRBV19
TGTGCCAGCAGTTTATGGGCAGCTTCCTATGGCTACACCTTC | CASSLWAASYGYTF | few | . | TRBJ1-2 | TRBV28
TGTGCCAGCAGCTTAGATCGGGACAGGCAAGAGACCCAGTACTTC | CASSLDRDRQETQYF | many | TRBD1 | TRBJ2-5 | TRBV7-2
TGTGCCAGCATGGGGGCGCGAAGCAATCAGCCCCAGTACTTC | CASMGARSNQPQYF | . | . | TRBJ2-7 | TRBV2
TGTGCCATCAGTGAGTCGAGGAGGGACACTGAAGCTTTCTTT | CAISESRRDTEAFF | . | . | TRBJ1-1 | TRBV10-3
TGCGCCAGCAGCTATAGCAGGGAATACGAGCAGTACTTC | CASSYSREYEQYF | many | . | TRBJ2-7 | TRBV4-3
TGCAGCTTGCCGACATTGAACACTGAAGCTTTCTTT | CSLPTLNTEAFF | . | . | TRBJ1-1 | TRBV29-1
TGTGCCAGCAGTGAAGGGACAGGGGAAGCCGGGGCTTTCTTT | CASSEGTGEAGAFF | . | TRBD1 | TRBJ1-1 | TRBV2